This TCR beta chain is drawn from a study of T cell changes during pregnancy in multiple sclerosis. Profiling relied on immunoSEQ multiplex PCR, and the TCRdb table lists in-frame clones only, not all of them. The data show around 23,000 clones, with just under 95% seen just once and roughly 7.4% held by the top ten. The receptor's source is a female donor with multiple sclerosis, enrolled in a pregnancy study. The sample consisted of CD8+ T cells from peripheral blood mononuclear cells, taken in the third trimester of pregnancy.

This chain's CDR3 is CASRRTPGNQPQHF. The DNA for the CDR3 is TGTGCCAGCAGAAGAACCCCGGGCAATCAGCCCCAGCATTTT. The chain has TRBV28 and TRBJ1-5; D unclear. The CDR3 consists of 14 residues. The V end was cut by 6 bases, the J end by 2 bases, with 11 bases between. CDR1 and CDR2 (germline): MDHEN, SYDVKM. The full variable domain, with the rest looked up from reference TRBV28 and TRBJ1-5, is DVKVTQSSRYLVKRTGEKVFLECVQDMDHENMFWYRQDPGLGLRLIYFSYDVKMKEKGDIPEGYSVSREKKERFSLILESASTNQTSMYLCASRRTPGNQPQHFGDGTRLSIL.